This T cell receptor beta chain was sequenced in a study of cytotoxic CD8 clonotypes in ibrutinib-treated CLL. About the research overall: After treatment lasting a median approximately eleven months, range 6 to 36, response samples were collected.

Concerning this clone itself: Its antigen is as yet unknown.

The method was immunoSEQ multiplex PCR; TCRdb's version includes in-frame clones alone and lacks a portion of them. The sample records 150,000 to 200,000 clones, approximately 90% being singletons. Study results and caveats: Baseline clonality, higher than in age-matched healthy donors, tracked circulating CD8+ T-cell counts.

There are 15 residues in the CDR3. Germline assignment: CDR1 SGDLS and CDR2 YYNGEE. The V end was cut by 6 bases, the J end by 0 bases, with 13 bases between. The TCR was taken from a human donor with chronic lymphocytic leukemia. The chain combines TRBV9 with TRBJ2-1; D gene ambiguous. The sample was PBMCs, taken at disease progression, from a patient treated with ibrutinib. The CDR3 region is CASNQDGSSYNEQFF. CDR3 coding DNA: TGTGCCAGCAACCAAGACGGAAGCTCCTACAATGAGCAGTTCTTC.